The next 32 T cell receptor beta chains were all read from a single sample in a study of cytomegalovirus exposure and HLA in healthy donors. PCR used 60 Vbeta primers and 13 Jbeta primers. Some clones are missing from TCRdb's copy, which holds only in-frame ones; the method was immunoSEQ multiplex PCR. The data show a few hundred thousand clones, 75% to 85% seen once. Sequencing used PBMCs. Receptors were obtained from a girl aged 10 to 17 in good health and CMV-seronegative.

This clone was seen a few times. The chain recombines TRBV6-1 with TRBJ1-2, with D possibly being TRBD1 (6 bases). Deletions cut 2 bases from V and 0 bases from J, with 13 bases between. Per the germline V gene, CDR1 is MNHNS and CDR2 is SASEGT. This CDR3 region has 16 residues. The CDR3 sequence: CASSENLGAPNYGYTF. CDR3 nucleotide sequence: TGTGCCAGCAGTGAAAATTTGGGGGCTCCTAACTATGGCTACACCTTC.

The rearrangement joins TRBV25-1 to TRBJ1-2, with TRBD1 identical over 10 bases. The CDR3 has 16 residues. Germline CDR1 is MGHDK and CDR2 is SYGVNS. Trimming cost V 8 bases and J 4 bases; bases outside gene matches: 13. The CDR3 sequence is CASGGTGEDRGYGYTF. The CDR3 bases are TGTGCCAGCGGGGGGACAGGGGAAGACCGTGGCTATGGCTACACCTTC.

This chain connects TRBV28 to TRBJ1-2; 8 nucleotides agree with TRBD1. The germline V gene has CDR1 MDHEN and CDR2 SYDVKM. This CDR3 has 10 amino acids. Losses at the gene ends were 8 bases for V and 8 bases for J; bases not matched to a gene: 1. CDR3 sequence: CASGTGGYTF. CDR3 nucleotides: TGTGCCAGCGGGACAGGCGGCTACACCTTC.

CDR3 region: CAISSDRGFRETQYF. The CDR3 bases are TGTGCCATCAGCTCCGACAGGGGGTTTCGAGAGACCCAGTACTTC. V usage is TRBV10-3 and J usage is TRBJ2-5; TRBD1 matches at 9 bases. V trimming: 6 bases; J trimming: 4 bases; junction bases outside the gene matches: 9. Per germline, CDR1 ENHRY and CDR2 SYGVKD. The CDR3 has 15 amino acids.

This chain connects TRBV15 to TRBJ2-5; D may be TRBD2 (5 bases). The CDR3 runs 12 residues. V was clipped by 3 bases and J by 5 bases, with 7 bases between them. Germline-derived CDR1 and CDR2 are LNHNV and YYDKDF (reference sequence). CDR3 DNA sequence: TGTGCCACCAGCAGGGACTTCGAGACCCAGTACTTC. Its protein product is CATSRDFETQYF.

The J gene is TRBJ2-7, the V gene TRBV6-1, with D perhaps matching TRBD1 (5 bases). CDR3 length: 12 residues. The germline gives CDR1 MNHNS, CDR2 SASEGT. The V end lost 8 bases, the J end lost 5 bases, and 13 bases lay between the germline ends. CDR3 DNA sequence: TGTGCCAGCGATCAGGGTCTCCACGAGCAGTACTTC. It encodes CASDQGLHEQYF.

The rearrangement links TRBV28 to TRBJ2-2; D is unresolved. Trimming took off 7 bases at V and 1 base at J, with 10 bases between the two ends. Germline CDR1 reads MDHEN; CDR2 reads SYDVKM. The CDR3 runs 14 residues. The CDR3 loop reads CASKYRQNTGELFF. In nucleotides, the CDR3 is TGTGCCAGCAAGTACAGACAGAACACCGGGGAGCTGTTTTTT.

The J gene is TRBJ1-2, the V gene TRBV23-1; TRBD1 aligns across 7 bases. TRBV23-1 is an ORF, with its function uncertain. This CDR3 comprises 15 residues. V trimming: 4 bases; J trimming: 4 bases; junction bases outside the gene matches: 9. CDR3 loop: CASSPDRVRVYGYTF. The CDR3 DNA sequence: TGCGCCAGCAGTCCCGACAGGGTGAGGGTCTATGGCTACACCTTC.

In nucleotides, the CDR3 is TGTGCCAGCAGTTACGGCCAGGGCTTTGAAGCTTTCTTT. Amino acids: CASSYGQGFEAFF. The V gene is TRBV6-5, the J gene TRBJ1-1, with D possibly matching TRBD1 (5 bases). Germline CDR1 and CDR2: MNHEY and SVGAGI. V lost 2 bases and J 7 bases, leaving 11 bases between the germline ends. This CDR3 comprises 13 residues.

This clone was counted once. CDR3 bases: TGCAGCGTTGATCGGGGTAACTATGGCTACACCTTC. Residues: CSVDRGNYGYTF. This rearrangement joins TRBV29-1 to TRBJ1-2; D not resolved. V shed 3 bases and J shed 1 base, with 6 bases lying between them. Germline V lookup: CDR1 SQVTM, CDR2 ANQGSEA. This CDR3 is 12 amino acids long.

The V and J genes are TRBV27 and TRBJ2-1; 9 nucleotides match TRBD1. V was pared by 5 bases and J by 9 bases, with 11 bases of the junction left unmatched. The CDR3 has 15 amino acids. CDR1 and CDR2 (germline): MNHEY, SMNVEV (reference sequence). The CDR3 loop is CASSILQGAPAEQFF. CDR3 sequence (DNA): TGTGCCAGCAGTATCCTACAGGGGGCGCCGGCTGAGCAGTTCTTC.

The CDR3 sequence is CASSLVTSGRETQYF. The CDR3, as DNA: TGTGCCAGCAGCTTAGTCACTAGCGGGAGGGAGACCCAGTACTTC. The chain combines TRBV7-9 with TRBJ2-5, with TRBD2 identical over 12 bases. CDR1 and CDR2 from the germline V gene are SEHNR and FQNEAQ (reference sequence). The length of the CDR3 is 15 residues. V lost 1 base to trimming and J lost 5 bases; unmatched junction nucleotides: 2.

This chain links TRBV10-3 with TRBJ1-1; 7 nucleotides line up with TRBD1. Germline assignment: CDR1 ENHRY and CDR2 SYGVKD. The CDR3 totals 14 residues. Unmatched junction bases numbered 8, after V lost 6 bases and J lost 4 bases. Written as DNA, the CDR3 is TGTGCCATCAGCCTTACAGGGGAGGTCACTGAAGCTTTCTTT. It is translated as CAISLTGEVTEAFF.

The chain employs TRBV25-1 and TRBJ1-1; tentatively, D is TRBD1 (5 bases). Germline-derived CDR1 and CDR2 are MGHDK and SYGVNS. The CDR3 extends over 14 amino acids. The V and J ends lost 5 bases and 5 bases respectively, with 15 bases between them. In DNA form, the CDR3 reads TGTGCCAGCAGTCGACGGGGGATAGGAACTGAAGCTTTCTTT. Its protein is CASSRRGIGTEAFF. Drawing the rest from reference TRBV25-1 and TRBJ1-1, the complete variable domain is EADIYQTPRYLVIGTGKKITLECSQTMGHDKMYWYQQDPGMELHLIHYSYGVNSTEKGDLSSESTVSRIRTEHFPLTLESARPSHTSQYLCASSRRGIGTEAFFGQGTRLTVV.

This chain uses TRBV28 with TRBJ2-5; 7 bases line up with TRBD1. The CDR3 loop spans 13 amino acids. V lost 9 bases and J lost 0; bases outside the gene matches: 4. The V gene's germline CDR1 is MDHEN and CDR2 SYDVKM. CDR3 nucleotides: TGTGCCAGGACAGGGCCCGACCAAGAGACCCAGTACTTC. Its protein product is CARTGPDQETQYF.

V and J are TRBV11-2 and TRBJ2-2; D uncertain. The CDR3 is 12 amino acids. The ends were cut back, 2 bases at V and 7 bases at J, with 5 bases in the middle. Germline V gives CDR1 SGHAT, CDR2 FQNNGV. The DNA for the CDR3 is TGTGCCAGCAGCTTAAGGAGCGGGGAGCTGTTTTTT. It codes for CASSLRSGELFF. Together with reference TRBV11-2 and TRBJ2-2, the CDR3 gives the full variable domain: EAGVAQSPRYKIIEKRQSVAFWCNPISGHATLYWYQQILGQGPKLLIQFQNNGVVDDSQLPKDRFSAERLKGVDSTLKIQPAKLEDSAVYLCASSLRSGELFFGEGSRLTVL.

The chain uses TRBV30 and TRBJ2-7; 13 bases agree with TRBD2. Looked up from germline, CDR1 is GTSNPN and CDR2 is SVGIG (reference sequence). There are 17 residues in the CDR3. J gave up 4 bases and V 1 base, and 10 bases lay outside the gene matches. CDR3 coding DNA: TGTGCCTGGAGTGGGGGATCTCGGACTAGCGGGAGTTACGAGCAGTACTTC. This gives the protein CAWSGGSRTSGSYEQYF.

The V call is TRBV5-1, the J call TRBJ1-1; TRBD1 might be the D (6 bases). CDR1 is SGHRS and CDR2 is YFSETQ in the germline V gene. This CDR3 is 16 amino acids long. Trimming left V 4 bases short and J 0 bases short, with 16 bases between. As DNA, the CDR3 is TGCGCCAGCAGCAAACGGACAGAGCCGATGAACACTGAAGCTTTCTTT. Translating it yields CASSKRTEPMNTEAFF.

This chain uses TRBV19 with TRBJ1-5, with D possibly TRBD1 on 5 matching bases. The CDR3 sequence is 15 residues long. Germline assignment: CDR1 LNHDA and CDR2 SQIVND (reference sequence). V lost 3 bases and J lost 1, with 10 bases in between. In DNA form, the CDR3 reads TGTGCCAGTAGTATCGCAGGGTTGAGCAATCAGCCCCAGCATTTT. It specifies CASSIAGLSNQPQHF.

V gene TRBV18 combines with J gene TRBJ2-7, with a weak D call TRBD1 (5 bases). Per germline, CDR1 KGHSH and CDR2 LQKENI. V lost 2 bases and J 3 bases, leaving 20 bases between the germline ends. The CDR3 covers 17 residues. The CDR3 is CASSPLEYNRKLYEQYF. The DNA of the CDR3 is TGTGCCAGCTCACCATTGGAATATAACAGGAAGCTCTACGAGCAGTACTTC.

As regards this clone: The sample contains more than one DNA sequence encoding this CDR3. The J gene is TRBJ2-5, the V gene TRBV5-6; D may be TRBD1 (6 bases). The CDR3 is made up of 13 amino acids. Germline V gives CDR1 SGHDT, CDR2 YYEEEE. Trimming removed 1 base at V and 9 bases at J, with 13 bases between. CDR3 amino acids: CASSLRTGLAQYF. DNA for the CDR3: TGTGCCAGCAGCTTGAGAACAGGGCTAGCCCAGTACTTC.

Written as DNA, the CDR3 is TGTGCCAGTAGTTCACTGACGGGACAACGTGAAAAACTGTTTTTT. This codes for CASSSLTGQREKLFF. This rearrangement joins TRBV19 to TRBJ1-4; D may be TRBD1 (6 bases). Trimming shortened V by 5 bases and J by 7 bases, and 17 bases separated the two germline ends. Germline assignment: CDR1 LNHDA and CDR2 SQIVND (reference sequence). The CDR3 is 15 residues long.

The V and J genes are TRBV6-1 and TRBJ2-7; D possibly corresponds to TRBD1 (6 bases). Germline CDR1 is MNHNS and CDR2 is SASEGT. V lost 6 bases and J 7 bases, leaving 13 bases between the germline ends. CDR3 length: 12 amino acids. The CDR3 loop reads CASSPSRGEQYF. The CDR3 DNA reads TGTGCCAGCAGCCCTTCTAGGGGGGAGCAGTACTTC.

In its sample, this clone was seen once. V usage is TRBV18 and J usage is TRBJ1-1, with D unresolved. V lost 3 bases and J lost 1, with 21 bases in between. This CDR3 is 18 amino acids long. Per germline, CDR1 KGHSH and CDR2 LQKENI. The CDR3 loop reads CASSPSLGTINSNTEAFF. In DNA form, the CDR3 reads TGTGCCAGCTCACCCTCTTTGGGTACTATTAACTCGAACACTGAAGCTTTCTTT.

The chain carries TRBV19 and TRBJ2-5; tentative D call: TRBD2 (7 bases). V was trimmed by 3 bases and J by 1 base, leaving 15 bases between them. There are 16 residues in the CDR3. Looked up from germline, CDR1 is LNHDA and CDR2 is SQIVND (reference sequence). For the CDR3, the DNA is TGTGCCAGTAGTATTGGTGGGGGGGGCCTCCAAGAGACCCAGTACTTC. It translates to CASSIGGGGLQETQYF.

The CDR3 is CASSRTSGRVEQYF. The DNA for the CDR3 is TGTGCCAGCAGCCGGACTAGCGGGAGGGTCGAGCAGTACTTC. The chain recombines TRBV16 with TRBJ2-7, with TRBD2 identical over 15 bases. The CDR3 length is 14 residues. The J segment lost 6 bases and the V segment lost 4 bases, leaving 1 base of the junction unmatched. Germline lookup yields CDR1 KGHSY and CDR2 FQNENV. The full variable domain, its missing parts supplied by reference TRBV16 and TRBJ2-7, is GEEVAQTPKHLVRGEGQKAKLYCAPIKGHSYVFWYQQVLKNEFKFLISFQNENVFDETGMPKERFSAKCLPNSPCSLEIQATKLEDSAVYFCASSRTSGRVEQYFGPGTRLTVT.

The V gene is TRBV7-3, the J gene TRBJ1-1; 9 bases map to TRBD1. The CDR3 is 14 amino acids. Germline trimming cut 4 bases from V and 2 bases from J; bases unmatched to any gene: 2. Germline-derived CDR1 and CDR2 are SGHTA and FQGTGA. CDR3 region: CASSWDRENTEAFF. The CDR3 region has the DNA TGTGCCAGCAGCTGGGACAGGGAAAACACTGAAGCTTTCTTT.

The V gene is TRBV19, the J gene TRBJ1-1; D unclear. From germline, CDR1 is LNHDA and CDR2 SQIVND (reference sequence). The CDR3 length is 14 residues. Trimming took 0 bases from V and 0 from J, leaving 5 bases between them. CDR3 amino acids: CASSIEAVNTEAFF. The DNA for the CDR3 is TGTGCCAGTAGTATAGAGGCAGTGAACACTGAAGCTTTCTTT.

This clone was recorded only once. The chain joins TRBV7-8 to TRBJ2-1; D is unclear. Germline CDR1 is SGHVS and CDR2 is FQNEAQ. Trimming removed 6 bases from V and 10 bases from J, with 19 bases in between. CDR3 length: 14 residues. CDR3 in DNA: TGTGCCAGCAGACCGGGTTCGACCCCCCCCGAGCAGTTCTTC. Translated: CASRPGSTPPEQFF.

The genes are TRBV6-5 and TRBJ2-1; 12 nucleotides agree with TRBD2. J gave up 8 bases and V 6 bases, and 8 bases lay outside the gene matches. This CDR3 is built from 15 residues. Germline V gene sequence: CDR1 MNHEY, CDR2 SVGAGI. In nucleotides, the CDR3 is TGTGCCAGCAGCCCCCTAGCGGGAGGGCCCTATGAGCAGTTCTTC. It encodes CASSPLAGGPYEQFF.

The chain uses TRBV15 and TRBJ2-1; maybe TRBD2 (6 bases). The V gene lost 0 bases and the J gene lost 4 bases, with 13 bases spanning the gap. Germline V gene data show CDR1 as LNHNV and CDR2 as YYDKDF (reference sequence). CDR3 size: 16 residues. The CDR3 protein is CATSRDLSGLYNEQFF. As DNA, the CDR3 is TGTGCCACCAGCAGAGATCTGAGCGGGTTGTACAATGAGCAGTTCTTC.

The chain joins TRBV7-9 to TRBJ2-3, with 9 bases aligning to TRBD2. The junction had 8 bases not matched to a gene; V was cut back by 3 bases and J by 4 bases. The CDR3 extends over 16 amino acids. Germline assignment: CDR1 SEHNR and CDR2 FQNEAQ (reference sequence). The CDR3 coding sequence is TGTGCCAGCAGCTTCTTAGCGGGGGTCCCCGCAGATACGCAGTATTTT. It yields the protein CASSFLAGVPADTQYF.